The present TCR beta chain was sequenced within a study of vaccination and CD4 T cells after COVID-19. Across the study: The convalescent group had six males, four females, seven Caucasians, two Asians, one multiracial. Those taking part got two shots of either the BNT162b2 or the mRNA-1273 vaccine. Study observations and caveats: A nonsignificant rise from approximately 21 to 38 was seen in the median number of SARS-CoV-2-reactive clonotypes.

TCRdb fed the PCR reads into MiXCR, producing one record per CDR3 protein. The data contain roughly 25,000 distinct CDR3 sequences, under 60% of them seen just once; the ten biggest clones take up 1.1%. As for this clonotype: The antigen remains undetermined.

This specimen was CD4+ T cells from blood, taken before SARS-CoV-2 vaccination. The sequence was obtained from a human donor who had recovered from COVID-19.

The CDR3 loop is CASTKTGNRNTIYF. CDR3 DNA: TGTGCCAGCACCAAGACAGGGAACCGAAACACCATATATTTT. This sequence joins TRBV6-2 or TRBV6-3 and TRBJ1-3, with 7 bases aligning to TRBD1. The germline V gene has CDR1 MNHEY and CDR2 SVGEGT. Trimming took 7 bases from V and 5 from J; bases not matched to a gene: 8. The CDR3 is 14 residues long.